The rows below give T cell receptor beta chains drawn from one sample of a study of vaccination and CD4 T cells after COVID-19. The antigens for these receptors are not known. From the PCR reads, TCRdb called clonotypes with MiXCR, one entry per CDR3 protein. The repertoire consists of 15,000 to 20,000 distinct CDR3 sequences, with 53% occurring once and the leading ten covering approximately 7.2%. Sequenced here: CD4+ T cells from blood, cultured in vitro, sampled before SARS-CoV-2 vaccination. These TCRs come from a human donor who had recovered from COVID-19. Both conserved end residues are part of each CDR3. A D gene is named only where the DNA matches it firmly. Size is omitted from some rows. Given values are once, few, many or a class for expanded clones.

D	size	V	J	length	CDR3	DNA
TRBD1	.	TRBV20-1	TRBJ2-1	16	CSARKPTGDPYNEQFF	TGCAGTGCTAGGAAACCCACAGGGGACCCCTACAATGAGCAGTTCTTC
TRBD1	.	TRBV28	TRBJ1-5	14	CASSETGGSQPQHF	TGTGCCAGCAGTGAGACAGGGGGCAGTCAGCCCCAGCATTTT
.	.	TRBV2	TRBJ1-5	15	CASTEPGGSNQPQHF	TGTGCCAGCACCGAACCCGGGGGAAGCAATCAGCCCCAGCATTTT
TRBD2	.	TRBV7-6	TRBJ2-1	15	CARGASGSDYNEQFF	TGTGCCAGAGGGGCTAGCGGGAGTGACTACAATGAGCAGTTCTTC
.	few	TRBV27	TRBJ2-5	12	CASSSRGETQYF	TGTGCCAGCAGTTCTCGGGGAGAGACCCAGTACTTC
.	.	TRBV12-3/TRBV12-4	TRBJ1-6	14	CASSLSGGDSPLHF	TGTGCCAGCAGTTTAAGCGGGGGGGATTCACCCCTCCACTTT
.	.	TRBV20-1	TRBJ2-3	15	CSARERRWPIGTQYF	TGCAGTGCTAGAGAGCGTAGGTGGCCCATCGGTACGCAGTATTTT
TRBD1	few	TRBV2	TRBJ1-5	14	CASRGTVSNQPQHF	TGTGCCAGCAGGGGGACAGTTAGCAATCAGCCCCAGCATTTT
.	.	TRBV20-1	TRBJ1-4	13	CSAPTGTSGKLFF	TGCAGTGCGCCCACCGGGACTTCAGGAAAACTGTTTTTT
.	.	TRBV7-3	TRBJ2-2	14	CASSFLVNTGELFF	TGTGCCAGCAGCTTCCTAGTGAACACCGGGGAGCTGTTTTTT
TRBD1	.	TRBV24-1	TRBJ2-7	14	CATNPGTGSYEQYF	TGTGCCACTAACCCAGGGACAGGGAGCTACGAGCAGTACTTC
TRBD2	.	TRBV5-4	TRBJ2-5	15	CASSFGGRAAETQYF	TGTGCCAGCAGCTTCGGAGGGAGGGCCGCCGAGACCCAGTACTTC
TRBD1	.	TRBV24-1	TRBJ1-5	15	CATSEGTGPRQPQHF	TGTGCCACCAGTGAAGGGACAGGCCCGCGACAGCCCCAGCATTTT
TRBD2	.	TRBV6-1	TRBJ2-3	15	CASSRAGGYTDTQYF	TGTGCCAGCAGCCGAGCGGGAGGGTACACAGATACGCAGTATTTT
TRBD1	.	TRBV19	TRBJ2-5	13	CASSMDREETQYF	TGTGCCAGTAGTATGGACAGGGAAGAGACCCAGTACTTC
.	.	TRBV20-1	TRBJ1-4	15	CSAILLTGMSEKLFF	TGCAGTGCTATTTTACTCACAGGGATGAGTGAAAAACTGTTTTTT
.	.	TRBV20-1	TRBJ2-1	17	CSASRTPIRAEGNEQFF	TGCAGTGCTAGTAGAACTCCCATCCGAGCGGAAGGCAATGAGCAGTTCTTC
TRBD2	few	TRBV24-1	TRBJ2-3	19	CATSDPRRASGYGSDTQYF	TGTGCCACCAGTGATCCGCGCCGGGCTAGCGGGTATGGGTCAGATACGCAGTATTTT
TRBD1	.	TRBV28	TRBJ2-2	16	CASSSLRTGGTGELFF	TGTGCCAGCAGTTCACTAAGGACAGGGGGGACCGGGGAGCTGTTTTTT
.	few	TRBV20-1	TRBJ2-1	13	CSARTGTPNEQFF	TGCAGTGCTAGAACCGGGACTCCTAATGAGCAGTTCTTC
.	few	TRBV19	TRBJ1-5	14	CASRSVGGNQPQHF	TGTGCCAGTAGAAGCGTCGGCGGCAATCAGCCCCAGCATTTT
.	.	TRBV19	TRBJ2-1	14	CASSIGLPSNEQFF	TGTGCCAGTAGTATAGGACTCCCCAGCAATGAGCAGTTCTTC
.	.	TRBV6-1	TRBJ2-7	15	CASGLRSGSAVGQYF	TGTGCCAGCGGCCTAAGGTCAGGGTCGGCAGTGGGGCAGTACTTC
.	.	TRBV18	TRBJ1-1	16	CASSPTGNGMNTEAFF	TGTGCCAGCTCACCAACAGGGAATGGGATGAACACTGAAGCTTTCTTT
.	.	TRBV7-2	TRBJ2-2	16	CASNTFRGANTGELFF	TGTGCCAGCAACACTTTCAGGGGTGCGAACACCGGGGAGCTGTTTTTT
.	few	TRBV5-4	TRBJ1-1	13	CASSLRQNTEAFF	TGTGCCAGCAGCTTGAGACAGAACACTGAAGCTTTCTTT
TRBD1	.	TRBV18	TRBJ2-2	15	CASSLGQGHTGELFF	TGTGCCAGCTCACTGGGACAGGGGCACACCGGGGAGCTGTTTTTT
.	.	TRBV20-1	TRBJ2-1	14	CSARDTGAGGEQFF	TGCAGTGCTAGGGATACAGGGGCCGGGGGTGAGCAGTTCTTC
.	.	TRBV5-4	TRBJ2-5	14	CASSWGQGGGTQYF	TGTGCCAGCAGCTGGGGGCAGGGTGGGGGGACCCAGTACTTC
.	.	TRBV28	TRBJ2-3	15	CASSPRQVQTDTQYF	TGTGCCAGCAGTCCCAGACAGGTACAAACGGATACGCAGTATTTT
TRBD2	.	TRBV5-1	TRBJ2-6	16	CASSRTSSAGANVLTF	TGCGCCAGCAGCAGGACTAGCTCGGCTGGGGCCAACGTTCTGACTTTC
TRBD1	.	TRBV11-2	TRBJ1-2	14	CASSSPQGNYGYTF	TGTGCCAGCAGCTCCCCACAGGGGAACTATGGCTACACCTTC
TRBD2	.	TRBV20-1	TRBJ2-3	14	CSAGAGLAGDTQYF	TGCAGTGCTGGGGCGGGACTAGCGGGAGATACGCAGTATTTT
.	.	TRBV18	TRBJ1-6	15	CASSLSRTSDSPLHF	TGTGCCAGCTCACTCTCCAGAACTAGCGATTCACCCCTCCACTTT
.	.	TRBV7-9	TRBJ1-1	12	CASSYDGGRAFF	TGTGCCAGCAGCTACGACGGGGGTCGCGCTTTCTTT
.	.	TRBV10-3	TRBJ2-7	18	CAISESWGAPSSSYEQYF	TGTGCCATCAGTGAGTCGTGGGGGGCCCCATCTTCCTCATACGAGCAGTACTTC
.	.	TRBV20-1	TRBJ2-5	15	CSAIDLRGTQETQYF	TGCAGTGCCATTGACCTCCGGGGGACCCAAGAGACCCAGTACTTC
.	.	TRBV6-2/TRBV6-3	TRBJ2-7	17	CASSPRKASVGTYEQYF	TGTGCCAGCAGTCCCCGGAAAGCGAGCGTGGGAACCTACGAGCAGTACTTC
TRBD1	.	TRBV6-2/TRBV6-3	TRBJ2-6	15	CASRRDRVVANVLTF	TGTGCCAGCCGACGCGACAGGGTGGTGGCCAACGTCCTGACTTTC
TRBD2	.	TRBV28	TRBJ2-2	19	CASSLSGLAGPPGTGELFF	TGTGCCAGCAGCTTAAGTGGACTAGCGGGACCCCCCGGGACCGGGGAGCTGTTTTTT
.	few	TRBV30	TRBJ1-6	14	CAWNSGTQNSPLHF	TGTGCCTGGAACTCCGGGACACAAAATTCACCCCTCCACTTT
.	.	TRBV21-1	TRBJ2-4	17	CASPRGKGNRDKNIQYF	TGTGCCAGCCCGAGGGGAAAGGGTAACCGCGACAAAAACATTCAGTACTTC